This T cell receptor beta chain was obtained from a study of T cell responses to AZD1222 COVID-19 vaccine. Germline V gives CDR1 SGHNT, CDR2 YYREEE (reference sequence). Trimming took off 2 bases at V and 8 bases at J, with 14 bases between the two ends. The CDR3 covers 15 residues. The method was immunoSEQ multiplex PCR; TCRdb's version includes in-frame clones alone and lacks a portion of them. The sample shows roughly 55,000 clones, more than 80% of them seen only once. Study-wide points: In a largely white British group with more females than males, clonal diversity was possibly underestimated. Spike-specific TCR repertoires showed rising breadth and depth after two AZD1222 doses. The reported proportion of spike-specific TCRs targeting unmutated variant regions was nearly half. Just a handful of people given AZD1222 tested seropositive at baseline.

Regarding this clone: As yet, its antigen is unknown.

The sample in question was peripheral blood, obtained on day 0 of AZD1222 vaccination. V gene TRBV5-4 combines with J gene TRBJ1-6; D gene uncertain. This sequence was found in an adult in good health. The CDR3 is CASSLSPIKYSPLHF. For the CDR3, the DNA is TGTGCCAGCAGCTTATCCCCAATTAAGTATTCACCCCTCCACTTT.